This TCR beta chain is drawn from a study of memory CD4+ T cells and cytomegalovirus serostatus. The sort gate was single viable CD3+CD4+CD8-CD45RO+ cells for memory CD4+ T cells. V lost 2 bases to trimming and J lost 4 bases, with 12 bases between them. The CDR3 contains 15 residues. Germline V gives CDR1 KGHSH, CDR2 LQKENI. Some clones are missing from TCRdb's copy, which holds only in-frame ones; the method was immunoSEQ multiplex PCR. This table has around 30,000 clones, around four fifths appearing once. This chain connects TRBV18 to TRBJ2-1, with D perhaps given as TRBD1 or TRBD2 (5 bases each). The receptor's source is an adult in good health and CMV-seronegative. Some clones in this sample may be carry-over from other donors' samples. Sequencing was done on a sample of memory CD4+ T cells from blood. CDR3: CASSPGQGGYNEQFF. In nucleotides, the CDR3 is TGTGCCAGCTCACCAGGGCAGGGCGGGTACAATGAGCAGTTCTTC.